The clone carrying this T cell receptor (beta chain) was observed a handful of times. What it binds is not known. The same CDR3 can be traced to other DNA sequences in this sample. This entry comes from a study of a mutant IDH1 vaccine in newly diagnosed glioma. General study findings and limits: Vaccination induced immune responses in around 93% of patients.

Sequencing was performed with immunoSEQ multiplex PCR; in TCRdb, only in-frame clones are kept and a portion is missing. The sample has over 50,000 clones, over 75% seen once. This sample's time point: week 47, end of study. Vaccination comprised doses that each held 300 ug of mutant IDH1 20-mer peptide, plus topical imiquimod. Trimming took 7 bases from V and 4 from J, leaving 16 bases between them. CDR1 and CDR2 from the germline V gene are SQVTM and ANQGSEA. This CDR3 is 13 amino acids long. Sequenced material: PBMCs, taken from a glioma patient whose treatment included an IDH1 peptide vaccine. The clonotype originates from a middle-aged woman with glioma. Some clones in this sample may be carry-over from other donors' samples. V is TRBV29-1 and J is TRBJ1-2; D remains unclear. The DNA for the CDR3 is TGCAGCGCCCAGACGAGATTGGGCTATGGCTACACCTTC. It encodes CSAQTRLGYGYTF.